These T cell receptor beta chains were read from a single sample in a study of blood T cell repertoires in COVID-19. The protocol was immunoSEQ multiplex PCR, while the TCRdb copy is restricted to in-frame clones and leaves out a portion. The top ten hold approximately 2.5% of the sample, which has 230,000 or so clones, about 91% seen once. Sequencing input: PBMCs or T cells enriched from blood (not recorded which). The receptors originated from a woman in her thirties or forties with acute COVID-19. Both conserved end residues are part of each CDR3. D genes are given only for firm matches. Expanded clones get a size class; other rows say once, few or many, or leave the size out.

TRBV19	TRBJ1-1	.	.	TGTGCCAGTGACGGGGGATTGACTTCTAAGGCTTTCTTT	CASDGGLTSKAFF
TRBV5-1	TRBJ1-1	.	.	TGCGCCAGCAGCTTGGTGGGACAGAACACTGAAGCTTTCTTT	CASSLVGQNTEAFF
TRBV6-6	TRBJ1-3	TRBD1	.	TGTGCCAGCAGACGCCGGGACAGGGACTCTGGAAACACCATATATTTT	CASRRRDRDSGNTIYF
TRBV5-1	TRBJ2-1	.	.	TGCGCCAGCAGCAGACCCGGGGAGACCTACAATGAGCAGTTCTTC	CASSRPGETYNEQFF
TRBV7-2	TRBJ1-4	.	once	TGTGCCAGCTCGGAGCAGTTTAATGAAAAACTGTTTTTT	CASSEQFNEKLFF
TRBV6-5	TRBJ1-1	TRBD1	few	TGTGCCAGCAGGCTGACAGGGGGATATGAGGCTTTCTTT	CASRLTGGYEAFF
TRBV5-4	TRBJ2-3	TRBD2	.	TGTGCCAGCAGCTTATTTGCTAGCGGGGGGGCAGCAGATACGCAGTATTTT	CASSLFASGGAADTQYF
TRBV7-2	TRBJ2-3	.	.	TGTGCCAGCAGCTTCGGCGGGAAGACCACAGATACGCAGTATTTT	CASSFGGKTTDTQYF
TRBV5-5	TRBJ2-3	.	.	TGTGCCAGCAGCTTGGGCAGGACTAGCACAGATACGCAGTATTTT	CASSLGRTSTDTQYF
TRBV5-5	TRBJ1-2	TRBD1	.	TGTGCCAGCAGCTTCGTGGGGGACAGCTATGGCTACACCTTC	CASSFVGDSYGYTF
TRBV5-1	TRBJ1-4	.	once	TGCGCCAGCGGACAGTCTGGAACTAATGAAAAACTGTTTTTT	CASGQSGTNEKLFF
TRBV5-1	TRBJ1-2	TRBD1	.	TGCGCCAGCAGCTTAGGACAGGGTCCGACAGAGGGCTACACCTTC	CASSLGQGPTEGYTF
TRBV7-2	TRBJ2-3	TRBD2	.	TGTGCCAGCAGCCTATCGGGAGGGCTGTCTAGCGGGAGATATACGCAGTATTTT	CASSLSGGLSSGRYTQYF
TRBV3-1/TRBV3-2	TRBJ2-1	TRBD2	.	TGTGCCAGCAGTTTAGCGGGAGGGAAGAGCTCCTACAATGAGCAGTTCTTC	CASSLAGGKSSYNEQFF
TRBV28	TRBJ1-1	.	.	TGTGCCAGCAGTTTAGGGGGGGCGAAGTCGAACACTGAAGCTTTCTTT	CASSLGGAKSNTEAFF
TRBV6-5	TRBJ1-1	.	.	TGTGCCAGCAGTCCCAAGACACCGCAGGGGGAAGCTTTCTTT	CASSPKTPQGEAFF
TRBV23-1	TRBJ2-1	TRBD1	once	TGCGCCAGCAGTCAGATCCGACAGGGGAACAATGAGCAGTTCTTC	CASSQIRQGNNEQFF
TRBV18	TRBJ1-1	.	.	TGTGCCAGCTCAGAAACAGGCAAGAACACTGAAGCTTTCTTT	CASSETGKNTEAFF
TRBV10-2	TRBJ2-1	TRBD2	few	TGCGCCAGCTTAGCGGGGCCGGTTGGGAATGAGCAGTTCTTC	CASLAGPVGNEQFF
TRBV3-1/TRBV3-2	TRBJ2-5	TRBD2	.	TGTGCCAGCAGCCAACAGGCTAGCGGCTCCCAAGAGACCCAGTACTTC	CASSQQASGSQETQYF
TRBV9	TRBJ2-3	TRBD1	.	TGTGCCAGCAGCCCTCGGGACAGGGGAGGCCAGGATACGCAGTATTTT	CASSPRDRGGQDTQYF
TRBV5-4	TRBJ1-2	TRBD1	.	TGTGCCAGCAGCTTATCTCGGGGACAGGGGGCCTATGGCTACACCTTC	CASSLSRGQGAYGYTF
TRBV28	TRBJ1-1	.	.	TGTGCCAGCAGTTCCCGGACTCTGCGGACTGAAGCTTTCTTT	CASSSRTLRTEAFF
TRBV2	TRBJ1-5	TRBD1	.	TGTGCCAGCAGTGCGGGACAGGGAAATCAGCCCCAGCATTTT	CASSAGQGNQPQHF
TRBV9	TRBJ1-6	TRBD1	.	TGTGCCAGCGGGCAGAGGGACAGGGGTTCTTCACCCCTCCACTTT	CASGQRDRGSSPLHF
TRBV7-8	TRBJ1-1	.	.	TGTGCCAGCAGCTTAGAACAGAAGACTGAAGCTTTCTTT	CASSLEQKTEAFF
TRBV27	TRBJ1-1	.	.	TGTGCCAGCACCCAACATAGGGGGGGAGCTGAAGCTTTCTTT	CASTQHRGGAEAFF
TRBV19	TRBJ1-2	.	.	TGTGCCAGTAGTCCTGATTCGATCAGGGGCTATGGCTACACCTTC	CASSPDSIRGYGYTF
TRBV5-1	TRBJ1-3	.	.	TGCGCCAGCAGCTTGGCAGGGCAGGGAGGAAACACCATATATTTT	CASSLAGQGGNTIYF
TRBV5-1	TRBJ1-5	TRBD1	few	TGCGCCAGCAGCTTGGTCCCGGGACAGAATCAGCCCCAGCATTTT	CASSLVPGQNQPQHF
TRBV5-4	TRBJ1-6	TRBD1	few	TGTGCCAGCAGCTTGCGGAGGGGGCAGTCTCACAATTCACCCCTCCACTTT	CASSLRRGQSHNSPLHF
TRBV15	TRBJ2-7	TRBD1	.	TGTGCCACCAGCAGAGATAGGGGTAGGTACAGGGGCGCCTACGAGCAGTACTTC	CATSRDRGRYRGAYEQYF
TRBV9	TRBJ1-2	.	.	TGTGCCAGCAGCGCATCCAGGGATTCTAACTATGGCTACACCTTC	CASSASRDSNYGYTF
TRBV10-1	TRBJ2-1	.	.	TGCGCCAGCAGTGGGCCAAGGCGAGGCGCCTACAATGAGCAGTTCTTC	CASSGPRRGAYNEQFF
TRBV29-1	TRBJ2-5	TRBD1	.	TGCAGCGTTGAGGGGGACAGGCAAGAGACCCAGTACTTC	CSVEGDRQETQYF
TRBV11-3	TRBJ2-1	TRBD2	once	TGTGCCAGCAGCAAAAGAGGTCTGGGTCTAGCGGGAGGCAATGAGCAGTTCTTC	CASSKRGLGLAGGNEQFF
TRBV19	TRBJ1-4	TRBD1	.	TGTGCCAGTAGTATCAACCTACAGGGGCCCCGCCTCAATCGGGGTGAAAAACTGTTTTTT	CASSINLQGPRLNRGEKLFF
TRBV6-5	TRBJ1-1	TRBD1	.	TGTGCCAGCAGTCGCAACAGGGGCACGCGAGTTGAAGCTTTCTTT	CASSRNRGTRVEAFF
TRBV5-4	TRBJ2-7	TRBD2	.	TGTGCCAGCACTAGCGGGCACGAGCAGTACTTC	CASTSGHEQYF
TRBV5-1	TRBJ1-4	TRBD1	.	TGCGCCAGCAGCTTGGGAATGACAGGGATAAATGAAAAACTGTTTTTT	CASSLGMTGINEKLFF